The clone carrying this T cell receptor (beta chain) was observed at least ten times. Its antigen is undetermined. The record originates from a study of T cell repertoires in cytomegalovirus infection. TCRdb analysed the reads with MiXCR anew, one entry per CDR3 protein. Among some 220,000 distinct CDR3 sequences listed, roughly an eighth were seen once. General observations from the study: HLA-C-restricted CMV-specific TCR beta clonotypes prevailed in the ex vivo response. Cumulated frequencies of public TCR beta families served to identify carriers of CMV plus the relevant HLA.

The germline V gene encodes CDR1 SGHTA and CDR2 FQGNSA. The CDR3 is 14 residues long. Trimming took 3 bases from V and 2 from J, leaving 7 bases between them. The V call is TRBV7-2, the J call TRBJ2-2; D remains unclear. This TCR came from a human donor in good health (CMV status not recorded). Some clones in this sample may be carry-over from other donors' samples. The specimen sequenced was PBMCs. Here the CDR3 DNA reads TGTGCCAGCAGCTTCCAACCAAACACCGGGGAGCTGTTTTTT. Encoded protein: CASSFQPNTGELFF.